This T cell receptor (beta chain) emerged from a study of brain T cells in children with intractable seizures. General observations from the study: Viral specificity was inferred only from CDR3 similarity; HCMV serostatus was unknown.

Some clones are missing from TCRdb's copy, which holds only in-frame ones; the method was immunoSEQ multiplex PCR. The data show approximately 23,000 clones, with around 94% seen just once and around 6% held by the top ten. The sequenced cases were selected for having the highest brain T cell transcript signatures. Worth noting for this clone: Its antigen is undetermined.

Trimming removed 4 bases at V and 9 bases at J, with 10 bases between. The CDR3 is 12 amino acids. Germline V lookup: CDR1 SEHNR, CDR2 FQNEAQ (reference sequence). Sample: peripheral blood, taken at surgery. This sequence was found in a boy aged 5-17 years with focal cortical dysplasia and intractable seizures. This rearrangement joins TRBV7-9 to TRBJ2-1; a possible D gene is TRBD1 (5 bases). The CDR3 region is CASSSRVTEQFF. The CDR3 DNA reads TGTGCCAGCAGCTCCAGGGTAACTGAGCAGTTCTTC.